Listed below are T cell receptor beta chains from one sample, sequenced in a study of OX40 agonist ivuxolimab in advanced cancers. TCRdb's copy holds only in-frame clones and misses some; the assay was immunoSEQ multiplex PCR. Of about 46,000 clones in the sample, approximately 90% were seen once. This specimen was CD4+ or CD8+ T cells sorted from blood, taken in a trial of the OX40 agonist ivuxolimab. The receptors were sampled from an adult with an advanced solid tumor such as melanoma, head and neck, liver or kidney cancer. CDR3s include the opening cysteine and the closing phenylalanine or tryptophan. A D gene is named only where the DNA matches it firmly. Clone sizes are given selectively: once, few, many, or a class where the clone is expanded.

j_call,d_call,v_call,clone_size,cdr3_nt,cdr3_aa
TRBJ2-5,TRBD1,TRBV9,.,TGTGCCCTAGTTGAGAGGGGGCAGTGGAATCAAGAGACCCAGTACTTC,CALVERGQWNQETQYF
TRBJ2-7,TRBD2,TRBV7-2,.,TGTGCCAGCAGCTGGGGACTAGCGGGAGTGACCTACGAGCAGTACTTC,CASSWGLAGVTYEQYF
TRBJ2-2,.,TRBV25-1,.,TGTGCCAGCAGTGAAAACGGGTTGATGGGGTGGATGTTTTTT,CASSENGLMGWMFF
TRBJ1-2,TRBD1,TRBV4-3,.,TGCGCCAGCAGCCAAGGACAGGGGGGTTACTATGGCTACACCTTC,CASSQGQGGYYGYTF
TRBJ2-1,.,TRBV19,.,TGTGCCAGTAGTCCGCAGGGCCCCTACAATGAGCAGTTCTTC,CASSPQGPYNEQFF
TRBJ1-2,.,TRBV7-9,.,TGTGCCAGCAGCTTAGTGGGTGGAGGAGGCTACACCTTC,CASSLVGGGGYTF
TRBJ2-5,.,TRBV7-6,once,TGTGCCAGCAGCTTAGAAACCAGTTCAGAGACCCAGTACTTC,CASSLETSSETQYF
TRBJ2-1,TRBD1,TRBV7-9,.,TGTGCCAGCAGTTCCCCGGGACAGGGGGTCGATGAGCAGTTCTTC,CASSSPGQGVDEQFF
TRBJ1-6,.,TRBV6-5,.,TGTGCCAGCAGTTTGACAGGATATAATTCACCCCTCCACTTT,CASSLTGYNSPLHF
TRBJ2-7,TRBD1,TRBV10-3,.,TGTGCCATCAGTGAGTCGACGACAGGGCCCTACGAGCAGTACTTC,CAISESTTGPYEQYF
TRBJ2-7,.,TRBV27,.,TGTGCCAGCAGCCCCCCCCCTCCCTACGAGCAGTACTTC,CASSPPPPYEQYF
TRBJ2-7,.,TRBV9,.,TGTGCCAGCAGCGTTGAACAGAGCTCCTACGAGCAGTACTTC,CASSVEQSSYEQYF
TRBJ2-7,TRBD1,TRBV30,.,TGTGCCTGGGAGACAGGGGAATGGGGGTCATTCTACGAGCAGTACTTC,CAWETGEWGSFYEQYF